Following are 5 T cell receptor beta chains from one sample sequenced in a study of OX40 agonist ivuxolimab in advanced cancers. The assay was immunoSEQ multiplex PCR, and TCRdb's table has in-frame clones only and misses some. The sample includes 60,000 to 70,000 clones, around 83% seen only once; the top ten take around 1.7%. The sequencing here drew on CD4+ or CD8+ T cells sorted from blood, taken in a trial of the OX40 agonist ivuxolimab. The receptors shown here come from an adult with an advanced solid tumor such as melanoma, head and neck, liver or kidney cancer.

CDR3 DNA: TGTGCCAGCAGCGTGTCCTACGAGCAGTACTTC. Its protein is CASSVSYEQYF. The chain carries TRBV9 and TRBJ2-7; D unresolved. V was shortened by 2 bases and J by 1 base, with 1 base between the two germline ends. The length of the CDR3 is 11 residues. Germline CDR1 and CDR2: SGDLS and YYNGEE. The complete variable domain, with remaining parts taken from reference TRBV9 and TRBJ2-7, reads DSGVTQTPKHLITATGQRVTLRCSPRSGDLSVYWYQQSLDQGLQFLIQYYNGEERAKGNILERFSAQQFPDLHSELNLSSLELGDSALYFCASSVSYEQYFGPGTRLTVT.

In this sample, this clone turned up a few times. J is TRBJ1-5 and V is TRBV18, with no clear D. The CDR3 length is 15 residues. The ends were cut back, 3 bases at V and 1 base at J, with 10 bases in the middle. Germline CDR1 reads KGHSH; CDR2 reads LQKENI. The CDR3 DNA is TGTGCCAGCTCACCTGGGATACTAAGCAATCAGCCCCAGCATTTT. It codes for CASSPGILSNQPQHF.

The table lists this clone with a few counts. The gene calls are TRBV28 and TRBJ2-5, with TRBD2 matching 8 bases. This CDR3 has 14 amino acids. The V gene end was trimmed by 6 bases and the J gene end by 4 bases; junction bases not matched to a gene: 7. Germline V gene lookup returns CDR1 MDHEN and CDR2 SYDVKM. The CDR3: CASRVAGRVETQYF. The CDR3 DNA follows: TGTGCCAGCAGGGTAGCGGGAAGGGTAGAGACCCAGTACTTC.

About this clone itself: This same CDR3 is encoded by further DNA sequences in the sample. Written as DNA, the CDR3 is TGTGCCAGCAGTTTCGGAGGGACCAATCAGCCCCAGCATTTT. Protein: CASSFGGTNQPQHF. This chain joins TRBV28 and TRBJ1-5, with a tentative D call TRBD1 (5 bases). Trimming cost V 3 bases and J 3 bases, with 9 bases left between them. The CDR3 is made up of 14 amino acids. Germline CDR1 MDHEN, CDR2 SYDVKM.

This chain joins TRBV9 and TRBJ1-2; D possibly corresponds to TRBD1 (5 bases). Germline V gene data show CDR1 as SGDLS and CDR2 as YYNGEE. The CDR3 sequence is 15 residues long. Trimming took 0 bases from V and 8 from J, leaving 17 bases between them. CDR3: CASSVGLTVLEGYTF. Here the CDR3 DNA reads TGTGCCAGCAGCGTAGGTTTGACAGTGCTCGAGGGCTACACCTTC.